The 10 T cell receptor beta chains below were found in one sample sequenced in a study of fetal regulatory T cell absence and autoimmunity. TCRdb's copy holds only in-frame clones and misses some; the assay was immunoSEQ multiplex PCR. The sample gives 95,000 or so clones, around 72% of which show up once; roughly 2% is in the top ten. Sequencing was done on a sample of pancreas tissue. The receptors come from a male donor with IPEX syndrome.

The J gene is TRBJ1-2, the V gene TRBV20-1, with a possible D match to TRBD1 (6 bases). V dropped 3 bases and J dropped 6 bases, with 8 bases sitting between them. CDR1 and CDR2 from the germline V gene are DFQATT and SNEGSKA (reference sequence). The CDR3 runs to 11 residues. The CDR3 DNA follows: TGCAGTGCTAGGGGGGGGCATGGCTACACCTTC. This gives the protein CSARGGHGYTF.

The chain carries TRBV11-3 and TRBJ1-2; 8 bases are a match to TRBD1. The germline V gene has CDR1 SGHNT and CDR2 YENEEA. There are 13 residues in the CDR3. V shed 0 bases and J 6 bases; nucleotides not matched to a gene: 0. The CDR3 spells CASSLDRGHGYTF. CDR3 in DNA: TGTGCCAGCAGCTTAGACAGGGGGCATGGCTACACCTTC.

The V call is TRBV18, the J call TRBJ1-5; no reliable D call. The CDR3 sequence is 14 residues long. Germline V lookup: CDR1 KGHSH, CDR2 LQKENI. Trimming took 1 base from V and 5 from J, leaving 9 bases between them. CDR3 DNA: TGTGCCAGCTCACCACAAACGGCTTATCAGCCCCAGCATTTT. Translated, it gives CASSPQTAYQPQHF.

The chain couples TRBV9 to TRBJ1-2, with 9 bases aligning to TRBD1. Germline trimming cut 4 bases from V and 8 bases from J; bases unmatched to any gene: 12. The CDR3 loop spans 15 amino acids. From germline, CDR1 is SGDLS and CDR2 YYNGEE. The CDR3 is CASSSSMGTGLGYTF. The CDR3, as DNA: TGTGCCAGCAGCTCCTCGATGGGGACAGGGTTAGGCTACACCTTC.

The chain joins TRBV6-5 to TRBJ2-3; D ambiguous. Per the germline V gene, CDR1 is MNHEY and CDR2 is SVGAGI. V was cut by 0 bases and J by 2 bases, with 6 bases left in between. The CDR3 has 14 residues. The CDR3 sequence is CASSYSQDTDTQYF. CDR3 bases: TGTGCCAGCAGTTACTCGCAGGACACAGATACGCAGTATTTT.

This clone was seen more than once but under ten times. Its ends do not fully match the called genes, so a read error is possible. The chain links TRBV10-3 to TRBJ2-7, with 15 nucleotides matching TRBD2. The CDR3 is made up of 12 amino acids. Germline CDR1 ENHRY, CDR2 SYGVKD. For the CDR3, the DNA is TGTGCCATCCCGGGACTAGCGGGGGGCCTAGACTTC. This sequence encodes CAIPGLAGGLDF.

The V call is TRBV1, the J call TRBJ2-7; the D call in the table, TRBD2, was not verified against the DNA. TRBV1 is a pseudogene segment. The CDR3 contains 17 residues. The CDR3: CTSSQRLERIISYEQYF. For the CDR3, the DNA is TGCACCAGCAGCCAACGACTAGAACGGATAATCTCCTACGAGCAGTACTTC.

The rearrangement joins TRBV6-4 to TRBJ2-1, with 11 nucleotides matching TRBD2. This CDR3 is built from 15 residues. Germline V CDR1 and CDR2: MRHNA, SNTAGT. V was clipped by 6 bases and J by 8 bases; unmatched bases: 9. In DNA form, the CDR3 reads TGTGCCAGCAGCGTTAGCGGGAGGGCCGTGGATGAGCAGTTCTTC. Its protein is CASSVSGRAVDEQFF.

The rearrangement joins TRBV29-1 to TRBJ1-4, with D possibly TRBD1 on 6 matching bases. The ends were cut back, 4 bases at V and 12 bases at J, with 15 bases in the middle. The CDR3 sequence is 12 residues long. CDR1 is SQVTM and CDR2 is ANQGSEA in the germline V gene. CDR3 coding DNA: TGCAGCGTTGTGGCTTTCGAGGGGGAACTGTTTTTT. Amino acid sequence: CSVVAFEGELFF. The entire variable domain, with the rest obtained from reference TRBV29-1 and TRBJ1-4, is as follows: SAVISQKPSRDICQRGTSLTIQCQVDSQVTMMFWYRQQPGQSLTLIATANQGSEATYESGFVIDKFPISRPNLTFSTLTVSNMSPEDSSIYLCSVVAFEGELFFGSGTQLSVL.

The rearrangement joins TRBV12-2 to TRBJ2-5; TRBD2, as called in the table, went unchecked against the DNA. TRBV12-2 is an annotated pseudogene. The length of the CDR3 is 16 residues. The CDR3 bases are TGTGCAAGTCGCTTAGTCGCTAGCGGGGGGGAAGAGACCCAGTACTTC. Its protein is CASRLVASGGEETQYF.